Listed here are 26 T cell receptor beta chains from one sample, sequenced in a study of identical twins. TCRdb processed the 5' RACE reads anew with MiXCR; each CDR3 protein has one entry. The sample lists hundreds of thousands of distinct CDR3 sequences, 6.5% to 9% seen once, with more than 5% in the top ten. These data were also filed under a second study, of yellow fever vaccine responses in identical twins.

Sequencing was carried out using CD8+ T cells sorted from blood. Receptors were obtained from a woman between 18 and 29 years old in good health.

Ten or more counts support this clonotype. The chain is built from TRBV29-1 and TRBJ2-1; the D call may be TRBD1 or TRBD2 (5 bases each). CDR1 is SQVTM, CDR2 ANQGSEA, per germline. The CDR3 length is 13 residues. Trimming cost V 7 bases and J 3 bases, with 13 bases left between them. The CDR3 DNA reads as TGCAGCGGGGGACCGGAAATCTACAATGAGCAGTTCTTC. Residues: CSGGPEIYNEQFF.

This clonotype showed up many times. The chain uses TRBV5-1 and TRBJ2-2, with a tentative D call TRBD2 (5 bases). This CDR3 has 15 residues. Trimming took 1 base from V and 9 from J, leaving 16 bases between them. Germline V lookup: CDR1 SGHRS, CDR2 YFSETQ. The CDR3 sequence: CASSLRTDLWRELFF. The CDR3 coding sequence is TGCGCCAGCAGCTTGCGCACGGACTTGTGGCGGGAGCTGTTTTTT.

The chain joins TRBV7-6 to TRBJ2-2; 8 bases map to TRBD1. Germline CDR1 is SGHVS and CDR2 is FNYEAQ. Trimming at V came to 1 base and at J to 1 base, leaving 5 bases not matched to a gene. The CDR3 totals 17 residues. The CDR3 region is CASSLGAGTGNTGELFF. The CDR3 nucleotides are TGTGCCAGCAGCTTAGGGGCTGGGACAGGGAACACCGGGGAGCTGTTTTTT.

This clonotype was detected a few times. This chain uses TRBV15 with TRBJ2-1, with 8 bases identical to TRBD2. With V trimmed by 3 bases and J by 4 bases, 11 bases remained unmatched. Germline CDR1 reads LNHNV; CDR2 reads YYDKDF (reference sequence). The CDR3 runs 17 residues. The CDR3 sequence: CATSRRVYGRDYNEQFF. The CDR3, as DNA: TGTGCCACCAGCAGGAGAGTGTACGGGAGGGATTACAATGAGCAGTTCTTC.

The chain carries TRBV15 and TRBJ2-5, with D possibly matching TRBD2 (5 bases). This CDR3 contains 12 residues. V lost 3 bases, J lost 5 bases, and 7 bases lay in between. Germline V gene lookup returns CDR1 LNHNV and CDR2 YYDKDF (reference sequence). This CDR3 reads CATSRDSETQYF. CDR3 DNA: TGTGCCACCAGCAGGGACTCTGAGACCCAGTACTTC.

In its sample, this clonotype was seen many times. The chain links TRBV3-1 to TRBJ2-5, with 8 bases aligning to TRBD1. The CDR3 has 17 amino acids. The V and J ends lost 0 bases and 3 bases, in that order; junction bases with no gene match: 9. Germline CDR1 is LGHDT and CDR2 is YNNKEL (reference sequence). CDR3 sequence: CASSQDQTGQAKETQYF. The CDR3 DNA is TGTGCCAGCAGCCAAGATCAGACGGGACAGGCGAAAGAGACCCAGTACTTC.

The V call is TRBV6-1, the J call TRBJ2-5; a possible D gene is TRBD1 (6 bases). From germline, CDR1 is MNHNS and CDR2 SASEGT. V lost 7 bases and J lost 3, with 12 bases in between. This CDR3 has 13 residues. In DNA form, the CDR3 reads TGTGCCAGCATGGAACAGGGAGAAGAGACCCAGTACTTC. It encodes CASMEQGEETQYF.

This clonotype was seen ten or more times. This chain connects TRBV20-1 to TRBJ2-5, with TRBD1 matching 7 bases. The germline V gene encodes CDR1 DFQATT and CDR2 SNEGSKA (reference sequence). The V and J ends lost 0 bases and 2 bases, in that order; junction bases with no gene match: 6. The CDR3 totals 15 residues. The DNA of the CDR3 is TGCAGTGCTAGAGATCTAGGGGGACAGCAAGAGACCCAGTACTTC. It translates to CSARDLGGQQETQYF.

The chain has TRBV7-9 and TRBJ2-1; no clear D. V was clipped by 4 bases and J by 8 bases, with 15 bases between them. The CDR3 is 14 residues long. Germline CDR1 SEHNR, CDR2 FQNEAQ (reference sequence). The CDR3 region has the DNA TGTGCCAGCAGCTCAATCGATCTCCCCGATGAGCAGTTCTTC. Translating gives CASSSIDLPDEQFF.

The chain couples TRBV14 to TRBJ2-7; 7 bases align to TRBD1. V was clipped by 0 bases and J by 4 bases; unmatched bases: 6. The CDR3 sequence is 15 residues long. CDR1 and CDR2 (germline): SGHDN, FVKESK. In nucleotides, the CDR3 is TGTGCCAGCAGCCAAGAAGGCAGGGGGACGTACGAGCAGTACTTC. Translation gives CASSQEGRGTYEQYF.

This clonotype was seen at least ten times. The chain employs TRBV25-1 and TRBJ1-5; no firm D call. V was shortened by 4 bases and J by 3 bases, with 13 bases between the two germline ends. Looked up from germline, CDR1 is MGHDK and CDR2 is SYGVNS. The CDR3 has 15 amino acids. CDR3 DNA sequence: TGTGCCAGCAGTGGGGGAGGGCAGAACAATCAGCCCCAGCATTTT. Protein: CASSGGGQNNQPQHF. The whole variable domain, filled in from reference TRBV25-1 and TRBJ1-5, reads EADIYQTPRYLVIGTGKKITLECSQTMGHDKMYWYQQDPGMELHLIHYSYGVNSTEKGDLSSESTVSRIRTEHFPLTLESARPSHTSQYLCASSGGGQNNQPQHFGDGTRLSIL.

This rearrangement joins TRBV28 to TRBJ2-3; TRBD2 aligns across 7 bases. The germline CDR1 and CDR2 sequences are MDHEN and SYDVKM. V gave up 4 bases and J gave up 1 base; unmatched junction bases: 8. The CDR3 loop spans 16 amino acids. The CDR3 protein is CASSSPILAGTDTQYF. DNA for the CDR3: TGTGCCAGCAGTTCCCCCATTCTAGCGGGCACAGATACGCAGTATTTT.

This clonotype has more than one count but fewer than ten. V and J are TRBV15 and TRBJ2-2; no reliable D call. Trimming cost V 4 bases and J 4 bases, with 10 bases left between them. Germline values: CDR1 LNHNV, CDR2 YYDKDF (reference sequence). The CDR3 is 14 residues long. The chain's CDR3 is CATSTRRGTGELFF. In nucleotides, the CDR3 is TGTGCCACCAGCACTCGACGAGGCACCGGGGAGCTGTTTTTT.

This clonotype was recorded at least ten times. The chain recombines TRBV3-1 with TRBJ1-1; D is ambiguous. V lost 1 base to trimming and J lost 3 bases, with 6 bases between them. This CDR3 contains 13 residues. Germline V gene sequence: CDR1 LGHDT, CDR2 YNNKEL (reference sequence). CDR3 protein: CASSQAVDTEAFF. DNA of the CDR3: TGTGCCAGCAGCCAAGCGGTTGACACTGAAGCTTTCTTT. The full variable domain, in which reference TRBV3-1 and TRBJ1-1 provide the parts outside the CDR3, is DTAVSQTPKYLVTQMGNDKSIKCEQNLGHDTMYWYKQDSKKFLKIMFSYNNKELIINETVPNRFSPKSPDKAHLNLHINSLELGDSAVYFCASSQAVDTEAFFGQGTRLTVV.

This clonotype was seen a handful of times. The chain links TRBV20-1 to TRBJ2-1; 13 bases are shared with TRBD2. CDR1 is DFQATT, CDR2 SNEGSKA, per germline (reference sequence). The CDR3 has 19 amino acids. The V and J ends lost 1 base and 0 bases, in that order; junction bases with no gene match: 9. The CDR3 DNA follows: TGCAGTGCTAGAGCAGGAGGACTAGCGGGGGACCTCTCCTACAATGAGCAGTTCTTC. Amino acids: CSARAGGLAGDLSYNEQFF.

This clonotype appeared a few times. The rearrangement uses TRBV4-1 and TRBJ1-5; D not certain. Germline V gene lookup returns CDR1 MGHRA and CDR2 YSYEKL. The CDR3 length is 15 residues. V lost 0 bases and J lost 2, with 8 bases in between. CDR3 sequence reads: CASSQETFRNQPQHF. The CDR3 DNA reads TGCGCCAGCAGCCAAGAAACGTTTCGCAATCAGCCCCAGCATTTT.

The V gene is TRBV14, the J gene TRBJ2-1, with D uncertain. The CDR3 has 14 amino acids. Trimming shortened V by 1 base and J by 5 bases, and 9 bases separated the two germline ends. The V gene's germline CDR1 is SGHDN and CDR2 FVKESK. The CDR3 here is CASSQVHLHNEQFF. The CDR3 region has the DNA TGTGCCAGCAGCCAAGTCCACCTACACAATGAGCAGTTCTTC.

The table lists this clonotype with a few counts. J is TRBJ2-5 and V is TRBV20-1; 12 nucleotides match TRBD2. Losses at the gene ends were 6 bases for V and 4 bases for J; bases not matched to a gene: 12. The CDR3 spans 16 residues. Germline CDR1 DFQATT, CDR2 SNEGSKA (reference sequence). The CDR3 reads CSARRLAGDDGETQYF. The CDR3 nucleotides read TGCAGTGCCAGACGACTAGCGGGAGATGATGGAGAGACCCAGTACTTC.

This clonotype was counted once. Being one base from a much bigger clone, this may be a read error. The chain uses TRBV4-1 and TRBJ2-1; maybe TRBD2 (5 bases). The CDR3 is 15 amino acids. Germline V gene lookup returns CDR1 MGHRA and CDR2 YSYEKL. CDR3 amino acids: CTSSQAGSAVNEQFF. DNA of the CDR3: TGCACCAGCAGCCAAGCAGGATCAGCGGTGAATGAGCAGTTCTTC.

This clonotype was seen many times. The J gene is TRBJ2-3, the V gene TRBV12-3 or TRBV12-4, with TRBD2 identical over 10 bases. J lost 0 bases, V lost 5 bases, and 5 bases had no gene match. This CDR3 has 16 residues. CDR3 sequence: CASSEPTSGSTDTQYF. The CDR3 DNA reads as TGTGCCAGCAGTGAGCCGACTAGCGGGAGCACAGATACGCAGTATTTT.

This clonotype occurred a few times. J is TRBJ2-1 and V is TRBV11-2, with 8 bases that match TRBD2. CDR1 SGHAT and CDR2 FQNNGV come from the germline V gene. Germline trimming cut 7 bases from V and 4 bases from J; bases unmatched to any gene: 9. CDR3 length equals 15 residues. In DNA, the CDR3 is TGTGCCAGCATTAGCGGGAAGGTGGGGTACAATGAGCAGTTCTTC. Amino acid sequence: CASISGKVGYNEQFF. The entire variable domain, with the rest obtained from reference TRBV11-2 and TRBJ2-1, is as follows: EAGVAQSPRYKIIEKRQSVAFWCNPISGHATLYWYQQILGQGPKLLIQFQNNGVVDDSQLPKDRFSAERLKGVDSTLKIQPAKLEDSAVYLCASISGKVGYNEQFFGPGTRLTVL.

This clonotype has at least ten counts. V usage is TRBV6-4 and J usage is TRBJ2-1; D is possibly TRBD2 (5 bases). The CDR3 sequence is 14 residues long. Germline V CDR1 and CDR2: MRHNA, SNTAGT. Trimming pared 3 bases from V and 6 bases from J, leaving 12 bases between. In DNA form, the CDR3 reads TGTGCCAGCAGTGAAACGACCGAGGGCAATGAGCAGTTCTTC. It yields the protein CASSETTEGNEQFF.

This clonotype has ten or more counts. The V and J genes are TRBV29-1 and TRBJ2-5, with 11 bases that match TRBD1. The germline CDR1 and CDR2 sequences are SQVTM and ANQGSEA. The CDR3 spans 20 residues. Losses at the gene ends were 1 base for V and 0 bases for J; bases not matched to a gene: 16. CDR3 residues: CSVEGSGRGQGEVYQETQYF. The CDR3 DNA reads TGCAGCGTTGAAGGATCGGGACGGGGACAGGGGGAAGTGTACCAAGAGACCCAGTACTTC.

This clonotype was detected ten times or more. V is TRBV6-1 and J is TRBJ2-3; 10 bases map to TRBD2. Trimming at V came to 7 bases and at J to 3 bases, leaving 7 bases not matched to a gene. This CDR3 has 15 residues. The germline V gene encodes CDR1 MNHNS and CDR2 SASEGT. Here the CDR3 DNA reads TGTGCCAGCACCCCAGCGGGAGGGGTGACAGATACGCAGTATTTT. Its protein product is CASTPAGGVTDTQYF.

V and J are TRBV27 and TRBJ2-7, with D perhaps matching TRBD2 (5 bases). V lost 6 bases, J lost 4 bases, and 16 bases lay in between. Germline V gene sequence: CDR1 MNHEY, CDR2 SMNVEV (reference sequence). CDR3 length: 14 residues. The CDR3 protein is CASRSRDRSYEQYF. In DNA, the CDR3 is TGTGCCAGCAGATCTCGGGATAGGTCTTACGAGCAGTACTTC.

This clonotype was detected ten times or more. The chain employs TRBV20-1 and TRBJ2-1, with TRBD2 matching over 7 bases. The V gene end was trimmed by 2 bases and the J gene end by 0 bases; junction bases not matched to a gene: 13. The CDR3 is made up of 18 amino acids. The germline V gene has CDR1 DFQATT and CDR2 SNEGSKA (reference sequence). The CDR3, as DNA: TGCAGTGCTAGATTAAGTCTAGCGGTAACCGGCTCCTACAATGAGCAGTTCTTC. Translated, it gives CSARLSLAVTGSYNEQFF.